Listed here are 26 T cell receptor beta chains from one sample, sequenced in a study of siplizumab effects on memory and regulatory T cells. The table came from immunoSEQ multiplex PCR; TCRdb's copy has only in-frame clones and leaves some out. The data contain tens of thousands of clones, 90% to 97% of them singletons. What was sequenced was naive CD8+ T cells sorted from blood. The origin of the receptors is a human donor in good health.

The chain has TRBV18 and TRBJ2-2; perhaps TRBD1 as D (5 bases). The CDR3 covers 13 residues. The germline V and J ends were trimmed by 3 bases and 5 bases, with 7 bases remaining between them. CDR1 and CDR2 from the germline V gene are KGHSH and LQKENI. This CDR3 is CASSPPGTGELFF. The CDR3 DNA is TGTGCCAGCTCACCTCCAGGGACCGGGGAGCTGTTTTTT.

This chain uses TRBV25-1 with TRBJ2-7; tentatively, D is TRBD2 (5 bases). The germline gives CDR1 MGHDK, CDR2 SYGVNS. The CDR3 length is 14 residues. The V gene lost 1 base and the J gene lost 4 bases, with 11 bases spanning the gap. CDR3 in amino acids: CASSESPGWYEQYF. Written as DNA, the CDR3 is TGTGCCAGCAGTGAATCACCGGGATGGTACGAGCAGTACTTC.

J is TRBJ1-4 and V is TRBV7-8; D remains unclear. The germline gives CDR1 SGHVS, CDR2 FQNEAQ. The CDR3 has 14 amino acids. Trimming stripped 1 base from V and 3 bases from J, with 6 bases between. The CDR3 sequence is CASSLVQSNEKLFF. The CDR3 DNA reads TGTGCCAGCAGCTTAGTACAGTCTAATGAAAAACTGTTTTTT.

The chain joins TRBV19 to TRBJ2-5; TRBD2 aligns across 8 bases. CDR1 is LNHDA and CDR2 is SQIVND in the germline V gene (reference sequence). V lost 1 base to trimming and J lost 2 bases; unmatched junction nucleotides: 6. The CDR3 runs 16 residues. The CDR3, as DNA: TGTGCCAGTAGTATAGCTGGTAGCGGGGCACAAGAGACCCAGTACTTC. It encodes CASSIAGSGAQETQYF.

The chain links TRBV9 to TRBJ2-1; D is perhaps TRBD2 (6 bases). V was clipped by 0 bases and J by 10 bases, with 17 bases between them. From germline, CDR1 is SGDLS and CDR2 YYNGEE. This CDR3 has 15 residues. CDR3 residues: CASSVGSMERVEQFF. The CDR3 DNA sequence: TGTGCCAGCAGCGTAGGAAGTATGGAGCGGGTAGAGCAGTTCTTC.

The gene calls are TRBV6-5 and TRBJ2-1; the D gene is possibly TRBD2 (5 bases). The CDR3 runs to 16 residues. Trimming cost V 4 bases and J 2 bases, with 15 bases left between them. Per germline, CDR1 MNHEY and CDR2 SVGAGI. The CDR3 DNA reads as TGTGCCAGCAGTTCGTCACTAGTCCCCCCCTACAATGAGCAGTTCTTC. This translates into CASSSSLVPPYNEQFF.

The chain uses TRBV6-5 and TRBJ2-5; D remains ambiguous. This CDR3 comprises 13 residues. The ends were cut back, 2 bases at V and 2 bases at J, with 6 bases in the middle. Germline CDR1 is MNHEY and CDR2 is SVGAGI. CDR3 sequence reads: CASSYGSQETQYF. Written as DNA, the CDR3 is TGTGCCAGCAGTTACGGCTCGCAAGAGACCCAGTACTTC.

The chain uses TRBV6-5 and TRBJ1-5; D not certain. V lost 8 bases and J 2 bases, leaving 13 bases between the germline ends. CDR1 is MNHEY, CDR2 SVGAGI, per germline. CDR3 size: 14 residues. The CDR3 here is CASGPVGGNQPQHF. CDR3 nucleotide sequence: TGTGCCAGCGGGCCTGTAGGCGGCAATCAGCCCCAGCATTTT.

V is TRBV9 and J is TRBJ1-4, with a possible D match to TRBD1 (6 bases). The CDR3 runs 20 residues. Germline V gene lookup returns CDR1 SGDLS and CDR2 YYNGEE. Trimming pared 0 bases from V and 0 bases from J, leaving 21 bases between. The CDR3, as DNA: TGTGCCAGCAGCGTAGCTACATGGACAGACTACTTTGCAACTAATGAAAAACTGTTTTTT. Its protein is CASSVATWTDYFATNEKLFF.

This chain connects TRBV29-1 to TRBJ2-3; D may be TRBD1 (5 bases). The V gene's germline CDR1 is SQVTM and CDR2 ANQGSEA. The CDR3 covers 14 residues. Trimming stripped 5 bases from V and 0 bases from J, with 12 bases between. Here the CDR3 DNA reads TGCAGCGTTAAGGGGCATTCGAGCACAGATACGCAGTATTTT. Protein sequence: CSVKGHSSTDTQYF.

The J gene is TRBJ1-2, the V gene TRBV10-2; D remains unclear. V lost 3 bases and J 3 bases, leaving 14 bases between the germline ends. This CDR3 spans 15 amino acids. The V gene's germline CDR1 is WSHSY and CDR2 SAAADI. This CDR3 reads CASSEVLAGYYGYTF. CDR3 DNA sequence: TGCGCCAGCAGTGAAGTTTTGGCTGGATACTATGGCTACACCTTC.

V gene TRBV6-1 combines with J gene TRBJ2-1; D unresolved. CDR3 length: 14 residues. Germline CDR1 reads MNHNS; CDR2 reads SASEGT. Trimming took off 4 bases at V and 7 bases at J, with 14 bases between the two ends. The CDR3 loop is CASSALTRVNEQFF. In nucleotides, the CDR3 is TGTGCCAGCAGTGCCCTTACAAGAGTTAATGAGCAGTTCTTC.

The rearrangement uses TRBV5-1 and TRBJ2-7; tentative D call: TRBD1 (5 bases). This CDR3 contains 14 residues. Looked up from germline, CDR1 is SGHRS and CDR2 is YFSETQ. Trimming cost V 0 bases and J 1 base, with 8 bases left between them. The CDR3 loop reads CASSLATGSYEQYF. The CDR3, as DNA: TGCGCCAGCAGCTTGGCCACAGGTTCCTACGAGCAGTACTTC.

J is TRBJ2-1 and V is TRBV7-3; no firm D call. V was clipped by 2 bases and J by 10 bases, with 9 bases between them. Per the germline V gene, CDR1 is SGHTA and CDR2 is FQGTGA. The CDR3 is made up of 12 amino acids. In nucleotides, the CDR3 is TGTGCCAGCAGCTTAGCATTAGGGGAGCAGTTCTTC. Encoded protein: CASSLALGEQFF.

The rearrangement joins TRBV7-9 to TRBJ1-3; 8 bases line up with TRBD1. With V trimmed by 11 bases and J by 5 bases, 14 bases remained unmatched. CDR1 SEHNR and CDR2 FQNEAQ come from the germline V gene (reference sequence). The CDR3 runs to 15 residues. The CDR3 loop is CAGSGDRGPRNTIYF. DNA of the CDR3: TGTGCCGGGAGCGGTGACAGGGGACCTAGAAACACCATATATTTT.

This sequence joins TRBV6-5 and TRBJ2-7; D not certain. Germline V gives CDR1 MNHEY, CDR2 SVGAGI. V lost 2 bases to trimming and J lost 5 bases, with 10 bases between them. The CDR3 totals 13 residues. CDR3 loop: CASSYRPENEQYF. For the CDR3, the DNA is TGTGCCAGCAGTTACCGACCGGAAAACGAGCAGTACTTC.

For this clone: This sample includes further DNA sequences coding for the same CDR3. This rearrangement joins TRBV2 to TRBJ2-1; no clear D gene. This CDR3 has 12 amino acids. The germline V gene has CDR1 SNHLY and CDR2 FYNNEI. With 6 bases removed from V and 1 base from J, the gap between germline ends came to 4 bases. The CDR3 coding sequence is TGTGCCAGCAGGGCTTCCTACAATGAGCAGTTCTTC. This gives the protein CASRASYNEQFF.

The chain carries TRBV27 and TRBJ2-7; D not certain. The CDR3 is 19 amino acids. Germline V gene sequence: CDR1 MNHEY, CDR2 SMNVEV (reference sequence). Trimming stripped 5 bases from V and 0 bases from J, with 26 bases between. The CDR3 here is CASSPPIGALPPHSYEQYF. DNA of the CDR3: TGTGCCAGCAGTCCCCCAATCGGAGCCCTCCCTCCCCACTCCTACGAGCAGTACTTC.

The chain combines TRBV7-6 with TRBJ2-1, with D unresolved. Trimming removed 5 bases at V and 5 bases at J, with 16 bases between. Germline CDR1 reads SGHVS; CDR2 reads FNYEAQ. The CDR3 totals 15 residues. DNA of the CDR3: TGTGCCAGCAGCAAGGCCCCAGACGGACACAATGAGCAGTTCTTC. This sequence encodes CASSKAPDGHNEQFF.

V usage is TRBV30 and J usage is TRBJ2-5; 7 bases match TRBD2. With V trimmed by 2 bases and J by 1 base, 4 bases remained unmatched. There are 14 residues in the CDR3. Germline assignment: CDR1 GTSNPN and CDR2 SVGIG (reference sequence). This chain's CDR3 is CAWSQWTSQETQYF. CDR3 nucleotides: TGTGCCTGGAGTCAGTGGACTAGCCAAGAGACCCAGTACTTC.

This clone was observed once. This chain joins TRBV4-2 and TRBJ2-7; the D gene is possibly TRBD1 (6 bases). V was pared by 2 bases and J by 7 bases, with 9 bases between. Germline V CDR1 and CDR2: LGHNA, YNFKEQ. The CDR3 totals 12 residues. The CDR3 DNA reads TGTGCCAGCAGCCAACCAGGGGAAGAGCAGTACTTC. It translates to CASSQPGEEQYF.

The V call is TRBV28, the J call TRBJ2-2, with D maybe TRBD2 (6 bases). V was cut by 4 bases and J by 6 bases, with 9 bases left in between. Germline V gene data show CDR1 as MDHEN and CDR2 as SYDVKM. CDR3 size: 13 residues. CDR3 coding DNA: TGTGCCAGCAGTTCCCTAGCGTCCGGGGAGCTGTTTTTT. Amino acids: CASSSLASGELFF.

This clone came up once. V usage is TRBV25-1 and J usage is TRBJ1-1; 9 bases fit TRBD1. The CDR3 covers 15 residues. Trimming at V came to 3 bases and at J to 5 bases, leaving 7 bases not matched to a gene. The V gene's germline CDR1 is MGHDK and CDR2 SYGVNS. As DNA, the CDR3 is TGTGCCAGCAGTGATCCGGACAGGGGAAGAACTGAAGCTTTCTTT. It yields the protein CASSDPDRGRTEAFF.

The chain employs TRBV9 and TRBJ1-1, with TRBD1 as a possible D gene (5 bases). V was trimmed by 2 bases and J by 3 bases, leaving 11 bases between them. The CDR3 totals 14 residues. Germline V lookup: CDR1 SGDLS, CDR2 YYNGEE. The CDR3 sequence: CASSVGGGYTEAFF. The CDR3 region has the DNA TGTGCCAGCAGCGTCGGGGGAGGGTACACTGAAGCTTTCTTT.

The V and J genes are TRBV9 and TRBJ1-4; D might be TRBD1 (5 bases). Per germline, CDR1 SGDLS and CDR2 YYNGEE. The CDR3 length is 15 residues. Trimming stripped 0 bases from V and 0 bases from J, with 6 bases between. The DNA for the CDR3 is TGTGCCAGCAGCGTAGGCAGGGCAACTAATGAAAAACTGTTTTTT. This encodes CASSVGRATNEKLFF. Variable domain in full (rest from reference TRBV9 and TRBJ1-4): DSGVTQTPKHLITATGQRVTLRCSPRSGDLSVYWYQQSLDQGLQFLIQYYNGEERAKGNILERFSAQQFPDLHSELNLSSLELGDSALYFCASSVGRATNEKLFFGSGTQLSVL.

This clone was recorded only once. The chain uses TRBV11-2 and TRBJ2-1, with a possible D match to TRBD2 (6 bases). Per germline, CDR1 SGHAT and CDR2 FQNNGV. With 5 bases removed from V and 2 bases from J, the gap between germline ends came to 19 bases. This CDR3 region has 17 residues. CDR3 DNA: TGTGCCAGCAGCATTGTGGGGCAGGGAGGAACCTACAATGAGCAGTTCTTC. Protein: CASSIVGQGGTYNEQFF.